This T cell receptor (beta chain) was documented in a study of T cells in Graves' hyperthyroidism and ophthalmopathy. There were TCR beta CDR3 regions amplified from RNA transcripts. Researchers ran a first-round RT-PCR on the TCR CDR3 using the HTBI primer set. One entry per CDR3 protein, called by TCRdb with MiXCR from the multiplex PCR reads. In the table there are about 740,000 distinct CDR3 sequences, about 15% of which are singletons. Study-wide results and limits: Blood also held most thyroid clonotypes expanded beyond 0.001.

No ophthalmopathy progression within 18 months constituted stable Graves' hyperthyroidism. Each diagnosis was grounded in clinical symptoms, serum thyroxine and TRAb, thyroid ultrasound, and orbital computed tomography. This clonotype was found many times. The target antigen is unknown. Sample: blood. This clonotype was obtained from a woman aged 18-35 years with Graves' hyperthyroidism.

The CDR3 sequence: CASSFKGTSLDEQFF. CDR3 in DNA: TGTGCCAGCAGTTTTAAGGGGACTAGTCTCGATGAGCAGTTCTTC. The chain uses TRBV12-3 or TRBV12-4 and TRBJ2-1; TRBD2 matches 8 bases. The junction had 9 bases not matched to a gene; V was cut back by 3 bases and J by 8 bases. The CDR3 loop spans 15 amino acids.